The T cell receptor (beta chain) under discussion was sequenced for a study of blood T cells in healthy people across ages. The study, taken as a whole, reports: Bulk PBMC profiling left naive and antigen-experienced comparisons inconclusive. The percentage of naive T cells correlated strongly with TCR beta diversity.

To note about this clonotype: The antigen is undetermined.

The second PCR ran roughly 6 to 11 cycles with a sample-barcoded 5' primer and J-beta primers. TCRdb used MiXCR to reprocess the 5' RACE reads, holding one entry per CDR3 protein. The sample records fewer than 750,000 distinct CDR3 sequences, 45% to 55% being singletons. Germline V gives CDR1 SGDLS, CDR2 YYNGEE. V lost 0 bases, J lost 3 bases, and 13 bases lay in between. The CDR3 loop spans 15 amino acids. The TCR comes from a man older than 75 in good health. Sequencing was carried out using blood. V is TRBV9 and J is TRBJ2-7; D may be TRBD1 or TRBD2 (7 bases each). The CDR3 sequence is CASSVGERDSYEQYF. The CDR3 DNA reads TGTGCCAGCAGCGTAGGGGAGCGGGACAGCTACGAGCAGTACTTC.